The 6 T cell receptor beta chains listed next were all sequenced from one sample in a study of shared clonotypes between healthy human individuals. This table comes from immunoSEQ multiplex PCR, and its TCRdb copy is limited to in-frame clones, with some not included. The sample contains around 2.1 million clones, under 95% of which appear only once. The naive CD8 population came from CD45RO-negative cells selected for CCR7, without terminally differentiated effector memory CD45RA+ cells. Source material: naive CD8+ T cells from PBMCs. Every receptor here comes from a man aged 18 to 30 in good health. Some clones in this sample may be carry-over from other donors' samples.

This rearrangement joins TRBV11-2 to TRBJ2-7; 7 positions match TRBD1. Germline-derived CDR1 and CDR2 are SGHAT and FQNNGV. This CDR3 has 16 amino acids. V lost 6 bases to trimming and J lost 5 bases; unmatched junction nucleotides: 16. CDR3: CASRFKGASRLHEQYF. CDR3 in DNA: TGTGCCAGCAGGTTTAAGGGGGCATCACGGCTTCACGAGCAGTACTTC.

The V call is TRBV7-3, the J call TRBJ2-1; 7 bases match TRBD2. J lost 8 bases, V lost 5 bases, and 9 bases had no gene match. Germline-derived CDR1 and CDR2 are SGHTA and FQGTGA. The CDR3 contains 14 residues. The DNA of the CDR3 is TGTGCCAGCAGCCACAACCTAGCGGTCGATGAGCAGTTCTTC. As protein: CASSHNLAVDEQFF.

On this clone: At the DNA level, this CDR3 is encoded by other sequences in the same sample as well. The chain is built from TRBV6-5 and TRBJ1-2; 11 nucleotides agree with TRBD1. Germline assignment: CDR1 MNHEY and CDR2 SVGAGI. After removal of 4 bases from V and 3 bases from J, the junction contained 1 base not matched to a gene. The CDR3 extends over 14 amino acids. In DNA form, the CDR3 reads TGTGCCAGCAGTTCGGGACAGGGGGACTATGGCTACACCTTC. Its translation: CASSSGQGDYGYTF.

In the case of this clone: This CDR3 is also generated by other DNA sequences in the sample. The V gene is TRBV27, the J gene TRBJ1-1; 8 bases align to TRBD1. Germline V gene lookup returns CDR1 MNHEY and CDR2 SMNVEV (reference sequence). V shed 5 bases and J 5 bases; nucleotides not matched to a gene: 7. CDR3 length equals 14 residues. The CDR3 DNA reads TGTGCCAGCAGTGTAACAGGGGGGGGGACTGAAGCTTTCTTT. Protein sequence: CASSVTGGGTEAFF.

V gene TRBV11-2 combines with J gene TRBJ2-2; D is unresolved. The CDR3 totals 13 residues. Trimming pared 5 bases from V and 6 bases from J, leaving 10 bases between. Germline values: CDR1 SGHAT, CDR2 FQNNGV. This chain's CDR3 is CASSTSSAGELFF. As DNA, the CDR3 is TGTGCCAGCAGCACGTCCTCCGCCGGGGAGCTGTTTTTT.

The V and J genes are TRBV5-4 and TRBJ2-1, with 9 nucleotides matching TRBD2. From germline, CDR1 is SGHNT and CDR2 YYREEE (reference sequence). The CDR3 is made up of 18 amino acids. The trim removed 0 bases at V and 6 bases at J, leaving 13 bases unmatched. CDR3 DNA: TGTGCCAGCAGCTTGGATGGCTTGCGGGAGGGCCGAGGCAATGAGCAGTTCTTC. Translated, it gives CASSLDGLREGRGNEQFF.